Given below is one T cell receptor (beta chain) in context. This receptor's antigen is unknown. No much larger clonotype is one base removed from it; base qualities were not supplied. The same CDR3 is also encoded by other DNA sequences in this sample. The donors were healthy, HIV-negative adults who had no recently reported acute infections or vaccinations. Every donor was a Caucasian adult residing in Nashville, Tennessee, USA. CD4+ T cells were enriched by magnetic negative selection, after which naive cells were positively selected on CD45RA and the negative fraction was taken as the memory subset. Blood was obtained by leukapheresis, after which PBMCs were separated by Ficoll-Histopaque density gradient centrifugation and cryopreserved in liquid nitrogen vapor phase. Analytical flow cytometry was used to check the purity and quantity of each magnetically sorted T cell population. Genomic DNA was isolated from every sorted fraction and measured by UV absorbance on a Nanodrop 2000c.

The data originate from a study of shared clonotypes between healthy human individuals (dated by TCRdb to the early 2020s). Some background on the complete study: Two women and a few men aged 18 to 49 years were included in the cohort. For each donor, three plates each were used for CD4 naive and CD4 memory, two plates were used for CD8 naive, and one plate was used for CD8 memory. Blood TCR repertoires of roughly 5 healthy adults were deeply sequenced to estimate repertoire size and the extent of clonotype sharing between individuals. Different laboratories and diverse techniques were used to prepare libraries and sequence TCR repertoires, to increase sequencing depth and limit assay-specific biases. Leukapheresis yielded between about 0.9 and 9.5 billion PBMCs per donor. On the study overall, not on this receptor specifically: Larger estimated clonotype richness was generally found for naive subsets than for memory subsets. Only blood was sampled, and tissue TCR repertoires likely differ from those in blood. When four donors were compared, the shared fraction of clonotypes was 5% to 6.5% for naive CD4, approximately 3.5% for naive CD8, 2% to 2.5% for memory CD4, and roughly 0.43% for memory CD8. The small number of donors limited the genetic and exposure-history diversity represented. Based on pairwise subsampling, the degree of clonotype sharing among donors was expected to be affected by sequencing depth. Higher generation probabilities were observed for clonotypes shared by all four sorted-subset donors than for non-shared clonotypes. Even with the large sequencing depth, rarefaction of the sorted-subset datasets indicated that sequencing was incomplete.

Using the deep immunoSEQ assay, TCR CDR3 regions were amplified from genomic DNA by multiplex PCR. For each cell subset, the extracted genomic DNA was distributed evenly across all wells of several immunoSEQ 96-well plates, and each plate served as one replicate. For sorted subsets, approximately 0.2 ug of genomic DNA, equivalent to roughly 33,000 T cell genomes, went into each replicate PCR. Purified libraries were measured with a Qubit 3.0 fluorometer, size-checked on a Bioanalyzer 2100, and measured again with the KAPA Library Quantification kit. Every immunoSEQ 96-well plate was sequenced on a dedicated single-read 150-cycle Illumina NextSeq 550 flow cell. The study's processing was this. Because the immunoSEQ output included only junctional sequences and no quality scores, the filtering could not be the same as the filtering used for full-length reads. Sequences were annotated with PyIR, a Python wrapper for IgBLAST v1.9, and V/J genes and CDR3 were assigned using IMGT germline references. Reads with weak V/J assignments (E-value above 1e-6), missing CDR3, stop codons, out-of-frame junctions, or ambiguous translated residues were removed. V3J clonotypes were defined as sequences sharing the same inferred V gene, J gene, and CDR3 amino acid sequence. Percentage overlap between repertoires was calculated by dividing the number of shared unique clonotypes by the size of the smaller repertoire. Richness of each repertoire was evaluated using RTK rarefaction, the Chao1 estimator, and Recon v2.1 estimates of unobserved clonotypes. Generation probabilities were computed with OLGA for all TCRbeta clonotypes obtained by the gDNA method from several donors. In TCRdb, the immuneACCESS table is reduced to in-frame sequences with V and J assigned. These tables do not hold every clone; where another copy was compared, an unresolved V gene accounts for under half, and the others remain unexplained. That table gives V, J and clone size, and the DNA gave D and trimming. The sample table contains 2 million to 3 million clones; only one count was recorded for 93% of them. Clones ranked in the top ten supply roughly 0.39% of the sample.

The TCR sequence derives from a man aged 18 to 29 in good health. Some clones in this sample may be carry-over from other donors' samples. Input material: naive CD4+ T cells from PBMCs. Sample cell subset or site, as interpreted from the label and publication: CD45RA+ positively selected.

The DNA sequence is TGCGCCAGCAGCTTGGTTGGGCCCAATGAAAAACTGTTTTTT. It codes for CASSLVGPNEKLFF. The V and J segments used are TRBV5-1 and TRBJ1-4, with the D gene not clear enough to name. The germline ends are 8 bases apart after V is trimmed by 0 bases and J by 5 bases. The germline V gene specifies SGHRS as CDR1 and YFSETQ as CDR2. The CDR3 numbers 14 residues from cysteine through phenylalanine. Kept here is only the CDR3 DNA, which spans 42 bases and is read in frame from base 1.